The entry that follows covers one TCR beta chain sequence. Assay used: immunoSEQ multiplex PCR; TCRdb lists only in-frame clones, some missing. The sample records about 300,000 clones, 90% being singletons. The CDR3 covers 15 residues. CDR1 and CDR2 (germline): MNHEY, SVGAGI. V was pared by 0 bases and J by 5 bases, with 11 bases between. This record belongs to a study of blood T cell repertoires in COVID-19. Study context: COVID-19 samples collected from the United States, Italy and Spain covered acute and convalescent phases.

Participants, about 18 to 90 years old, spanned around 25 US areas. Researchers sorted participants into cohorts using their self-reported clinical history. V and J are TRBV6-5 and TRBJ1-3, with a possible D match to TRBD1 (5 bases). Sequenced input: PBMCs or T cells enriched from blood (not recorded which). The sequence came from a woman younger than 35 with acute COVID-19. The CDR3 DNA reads TGTGCCAGCAGTTACTCTGGGGCAAGGAGAAACACCATATATTTT. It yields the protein CASSYSGARRNTIYF.